This T cell receptor (beta chain) originates from a study of identical twins. Notes on the study in general: Zero-insertion analyses were open to partial confounding by invariant MAIT and iNKT cells.

The sample holds one count of this clonotype. Its antigen remains unknown. TCRdb reprocessed the 5' RACE reads via MiXCR and lists one record per CDR3 protein. The table has under 400,000 distinct CDR3 sequences, about 10% seen once. V was pared by 6 bases and J by 0 bases, with 9 bases of the junction left unmatched. CDR3 length: 16 residues. This sequence was found in a woman aged 50 to 60 in good health. The genes are TRBV12-3 or TRBV12-4 and TRBJ2-3, with 7 bases that match TRBD2. The sequenced material came from naive T cells sorted from blood. In DNA form, the CDR3 reads TGTGCCAGCAGCGAAGCGGGATCGCGGAGCACAGATACGCAGTATTTT. Encoded protein: CASSEAGSRSTDTQYF.